Shown below are 11 T cell receptor beta chains from a single sample sequenced in a study of control samples from healthy donors and cancer patients. Clones were sequenced by immunoSEQ multiplex PCR, and TCRdb holds only the in-frame ones, with some missing. Of about 130,000 clones in the sample, approximately 91% are singletons; the top ten hold roughly 3.2%. The sample was blood. The receptors were sampled from a man aged 45-60 years in good health.

The V gene is TRBV19, the J gene TRBJ1-2; the match to TRBD1 covers 9 bases. Germline V gene data show CDR1 as LNHDA and CDR2 as SQIVND (reference sequence). This CDR3 has 17 residues. Germline trimming cut 4 bases from V and 8 bases from J; bases unmatched to any gene: 17. The CDR3 nucleotides read TGTGCCAGTAGTACGGGACAGGGAGGGGTTTGGACGCGGGGCTACACCTTC. Amino acid sequence: CASSTGQGGVWTRGYTF.

The V gene is TRBV2, the J gene TRBJ2-3; D remains unclear. The V end was cut by 10 bases, the J end by 2 bases, with 4 bases between. The germline V gene encodes CDR1 SNHLY and CDR2 FYNNEI. CDR3 length equals 10 residues. The CDR3 loop reads CATYTDTQYF. CDR3 nucleotides: TGTGCCACCTACACAGATACGCAGTATTTT.

The CDR3 DNA sequence: TGTGCCAGCAGCTTTTGGGACAGGGGCTCCTACGAGCAGTACTTC. It is translated as CASSFWDRGSYEQYF. This chain links TRBV5-4 with TRBJ2-7; 10 bases agree with TRBD1. The ends lost 2 bases at V and 0 bases at J; junction bases unmatched: 2. This CDR3 has 15 amino acids. Germline V gene lookup returns CDR1 SGHNT and CDR2 YYREEE (reference sequence).

The V and J genes are TRBV6-5 and TRBJ2-7; 10 positions agree with TRBD2. Trimming at V came to 6 bases and at J to 2 bases, leaving 7 bases not matched to a gene. The CDR3 has 15 residues. Germline assignment: CDR1 MNHEY and CDR2 SVGAGI. CDR3 sequence (DNA): TGTGCCAGCAGCGCCCTAGCGGGGGAGCCCTACGAGCAGTACTTC. Protein product: CASSALAGEPYEQYF.

V and J are TRBV30 and TRBJ2-3; D possibly corresponds to TRBD1 (7 bases). Germline V gives CDR1 GTSNPN, CDR2 SVGIG (reference sequence). This CDR3 is built from 12 residues. Trimming stripped 2 bases from V and 6 bases from J, with 9 bases between. The CDR3 DNA sequence: TGTGCCTGGAGTCCAGGGGGGGATACGCAGTATTTT. It is translated as CAWSPGGDTQYF. Full variable domain (outside the CDR3, taken from reference TRBV30 and TRBJ2-3): SQTIHQWPATLVQPVGSPLSLECTVEGTSNPNLYWYRQAAGRGLQLLFYSVGIGQISSEVPQNLSASRPQDRQFILSSKKLLLSDSGFYLCAWSPGGDTQYFGPGTRLTVL.

This clone has only one observation. The genes are TRBV9 and TRBJ2-2; 8 nucleotides agree with TRBD1. This CDR3 has 15 residues. Germline V gene sequence: CDR1 SGDLS, CDR2 YYNGEE. The junction had 8 bases not matched to a gene; V was cut back by 3 bases and J by 7 bases. The CDR3 here is CASSARQGTNGELFF. In DNA form, the CDR3 reads TGTGCCAGCAGCGCCCGACAGGGGACGAACGGGGAGCTGTTTTTT.

CDR3 sequence: CATRGGVHSPLHF. Written as DNA, the CDR3 is TGCGCCACCAGAGGGGGGGTTCATTCACCCCTCCACTTT. The rearrangement uses TRBV10-2 and TRBJ1-6; possibly TRBD1 for D (6 bases). Trimming cost V 10 bases and J 8 bases, with 15 bases left between them. The V gene's germline CDR1 is WSHSY and CDR2 SAAADI. The CDR3 is 13 amino acids.

V gene TRBV7-2 combines with J gene TRBJ1-1; D unresolved. CDR1 and CDR2 from the germline V gene are SGHTA and FQGNSA. Trimming left V 5 bases short and J 1 base short, with 8 bases between. The CDR3 consists of 13 residues. CDR3 in DNA: TGTGCCAGCAGCCTGACGAGGAACACTGAAGCTTTCTTT. Its protein is CASSLTRNTEAFF.

The V gene is TRBV18, the J gene TRBJ2-7; D is uncertain. Germline V gene data show CDR1 as KGHSH and CDR2 as LQKENI. V shed 3 bases and J shed 7 bases, with 10 bases lying between them. This CDR3 is built from 12 residues. The CDR3 sequence: CASSPLLGEQYF. The CDR3 region has the DNA TGTGCCAGCTCACCCCTCCTTGGGGAGCAGTACTTC.

This clone was seen only once. The V call is TRBV5-4, the J call TRBJ2-5, with TRBD2 matching over 12 bases. Losses at the gene ends were 2 bases for V and 5 bases for J; bases not matched to a gene: 10. This CDR3 region has 17 residues. CDR1 is SGHNT, CDR2 YYREEE, per germline (reference sequence). The CDR3 loop is CASSLRLAGAAVETQYF. The CDR3 DNA follows: TGTGCCAGCAGCTTAAGACTAGCGGGGGCGGCCGTGGAGACCCAGTACTTC. Looking up the rest from reference TRBV5-4 and TRBJ2-5 gives the full variable domain: ETGVTQSPTHLIKTRGQQVTLRCSSQSGHNTVSWYQQALGQGPQFIFQYYREEENGRGNFPPRFSGLQFPNYSSELNVNALELDDSALYLCASSLRLAGAAVETQYFGPGTRLLVL.

This clone was detected only once. V and J are TRBV5-1 and TRBJ2-7; D possibly corresponds to TRBD1 (5 bases). The V gene lost 2 bases and the J gene lost 5 bases, with 14 bases spanning the gap. Germline values: CDR1 SGHRS, CDR2 YFSETQ. The CDR3 has 14 residues. The CDR3 loop is CASSFQEPGNEQYF. In nucleotides, the CDR3 is TGCGCCAGCAGCTTTCAAGAACCAGGGAACGAGCAGTACTTC.